This T cell receptor beta chain was found in a study of shared clonotypes between healthy human individuals. Study context: Researchers drew samples from a couple of women and a few men aged 18 to 49.

This clone has just a few counts. Sequenced by immunoSEQ multiplex PCR; TCRdb stores in-frame clones only, minus some. The sample lists hundreds of thousands of clones; 73% were seen once. This receptor was obtained from a woman aged 25 to 45 in good health. The sequenced material came from memory CD4+ T cells sorted from blood. Indicated subset: CD45RA-negative fraction.

The CDR3 spells CASSNDISNQPQHF. The CDR3 nucleotides read TGTGCCAGCAGCAATGACATTAGCAATCAGCCCCAGCATTTT. The chain couples TRBV7-9 to TRBJ1-5; D is unresolved. The ends were cut back, 5 bases at V and 0 bases at J, with 8 bases in the middle. The CDR3 contains 14 residues. Germline CDR1 and CDR2: SEHNR and FQNEAQ (reference sequence).